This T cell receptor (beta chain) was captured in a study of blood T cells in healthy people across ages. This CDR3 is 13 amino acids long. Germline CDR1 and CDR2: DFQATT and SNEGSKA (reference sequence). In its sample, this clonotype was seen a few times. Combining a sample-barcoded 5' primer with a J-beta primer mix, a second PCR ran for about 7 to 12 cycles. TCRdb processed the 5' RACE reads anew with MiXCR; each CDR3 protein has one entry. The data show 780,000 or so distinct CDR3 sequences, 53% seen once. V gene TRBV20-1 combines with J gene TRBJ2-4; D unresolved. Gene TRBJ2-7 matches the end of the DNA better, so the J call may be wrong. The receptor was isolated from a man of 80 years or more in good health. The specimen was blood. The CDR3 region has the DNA TGCAGTGCTCCAGAGAAGGGTACCTACGAGCAGTACTTC. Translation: CSAPEKGTYEQYF.